This T cell receptor beta chain was documented in a study of blood T cell repertoires in COVID-19. Measured with immunoSEQ multiplex PCR; TCRdb has only the in-frame clones, and not every one. The data show roughly 340,000 clones, more than 75% seen once. In germline, CDR1 is SNHLY, CDR2 FYNNEI. V dropped 3 bases and J dropped 3; count of bases not matched to a gene: 0. This CDR3 comprises 14 residues. The sample taken for sequencing was PBMCs or T cells enriched from blood (not recorded which). The receptor was derived from a man aged 40-55 years in a cohort exposed to, infected with or recovered from COVID-19 (not recorded which). The rearrangement uses TRBV2 and TRBJ1-4, with 8 bases fitting TRBD1. This CDR3 is CASSETGANEKLFF. The CDR3 DNA follows: TGTGCCAGCAGTGAGACAGGGGCTAATGAAAAACTGTTTTTT. Looking up the rest from reference TRBV2 and TRBJ1-4 gives the full variable domain: EPEVTQTPSHQVTQMGQEVILRCVPISNHLYFYWYRQILGQKVEFLVSFYNNEISEKSEIFDDQFSVERPDGSNFTLKIRSTKLEDSAMYFCASSETGANEKLFFGSGTQLSVL.